The subject of this entry is one T cell receptor (beta chain). Its specificity is not known. Sequencing used immunoSEQ multiplex PCR; TCRdb keeps in-frame clones, though not all of them. The profile shows approximately 150,000 clones, roughly 88% of them singletons. The data were taken from a study of T cell responses to AZD1222 COVID-19 vaccine. Findings of the study overall: White British donors predominated, females outnumbered males, and clonal diversity was possibly underestimated. Baseline serostatus was positive in only 5 to 7 AZD1222 recipients. Reportedly, nearly half of unique spike TCRs recognized epitopes outside B.1.351/B.1.1.7 mutations.

The V and J ends lost 2 bases and 2 bases respectively, with 9 bases between them. The CDR3 runs 14 residues. Per the germline V gene, CDR1 is MNHEY and CDR2 is SVGAGI. This specimen was peripheral blood, taken 28 days after the second AZD1222 dose. J is TRBJ2-5 and V is TRBV6-5; no firm D call. This sequence originates from an adult who received the AZD1222 COVID-19 vaccine. CDR3 loop: CASSYTWGQETQYF. CDR3 in DNA: TGTGCCAGCAGTTACACATGGGGACAAGAGACCCAGTACTTC.